A single sample is the source of the 26 T cell receptor beta chains below, sequenced in a study of T cells in Graves' hyperthyroidism and ophthalmopathy. The investigators amplified TCR beta CDR3 regions from RNA transcripts. First-round RT-PCR with HTBI primers amplified the TCR CDR3 region. TCRdb ran MiXCR on the multiplex PCR reads and lists one entry per CDR3 protein. The table shows about 380,000 distinct CDR3 sequences, with about 14% occurring only once. The sample taken for sequencing was blood. The receptors were sampled from an older woman with Graves' hyperthyroidism.

This clonotype appeared many times. The genes are TRBV7-3 and TRBJ1-1, with D hard to call. Germline V lookup: CDR1 SGHTA, CDR2 FQGTGA. This CDR3 spans 13 amino acids. V gave up 2 bases and J gave up 4 bases, with 8 bases separating them. The CDR3 reads CASSLGWGTEAFF. The CDR3 region has the DNA TGTGCCAGCAGCTTAGGGTGGGGCACTGAAGCTTTCTTT.

The chain links TRBV5-1 to TRBJ2-7; the D gene is possibly TRBD2 (6 bases). Trimming took off 5 bases at V and 6 bases at J, with 12 bases between the two ends. The CDR3 spans 12 residues. Germline assignment: CDR1 SGHRS and CDR2 YFSETQ. The CDR3 DNA follows: TGCGCCAGCAGGGAGGGAGATATCGAGCAGTACTTC. This codes for CASREGDIEQYF.

This clonotype was detected many times. This chain uses TRBV20-1 with TRBJ2-7, with D perhaps TRBD1 or TRBD2 (5 bases each). The CDR3 has 14 residues. The germline gives CDR1 DFQATT, CDR2 SNEGSKA (reference sequence). The V end lost 6 bases, the J end lost 1 base, and 16 bases lay between the germline ends. CDR3 in amino acids: CSAYGTVGSYEQYF. DNA of the CDR3: TGCAGTGCCTATGGGACGGTCGGTTCCTACGAGCAGTACTTC.

The J gene is TRBJ2-6, the V gene TRBV6-2 or TRBV6-3; D may be TRBD1 (6 bases). Trimming left V 5 bases short and J 0 bases short, with 11 bases between. Germline loops: CDR1 MNHEY, CDR2 SVGEGT. CDR3 length equals 16 residues. The CDR3 sequence: CASSETGNSGANVLTF. CDR3 nucleotide sequence: TGTGCCAGCAGTGAGACAGGTAACTCTGGGGCCAACGTCCTGACTTTC.

The chain is built from TRBV9 and TRBJ2-7; 14 nucleotides line up with TRBD2. The CDR3 is made up of 17 amino acids. J was trimmed by 3 bases and V by 0 bases; bases with no gene match: 5. Germline V gene sequence: CDR1 SGDLS, CDR2 YYNGEE. In nucleotides, the CDR3 is TGTGCCAGCAGCGTAGGCGGAGGACTAGCGGGAGGCTACGAGCAGTACTTC. This sequence encodes CASSVGGGLAGGYEQYF.

This clonotype turned up a few times. The V call is TRBV29-1, the J call TRBJ1-1; D gene unclear. The germline V gene has CDR1 SQVTM and CDR2 ANQGSEA. The CDR3 has 12 residues. Deletions cut 3 bases from V and 6 bases from J, with 11 bases between. This chain's CDR3 is CSVDRGSAEAFF. CDR3 nucleotides: TGCAGCGTTGATCGGGGTTCGGCTGAAGCTTTCTTT.

In this sample, this clonotype turned up many times. The chain employs TRBV6-1 and TRBJ2-7; 12 nucleotides line up with TRBD2. The CDR3 length is 13 residues. CDR1 MNHNS and CDR2 SASEGT come from the germline V gene. The V gene end was trimmed by 9 bases and the J gene end by 6 bases; junction bases not matched to a gene: 6. The CDR3 region has the DNA TGTGCCAGTGGGACTAGCGGGTTTGCCGAGCAGTACTTC. This translates into CASGTSGFAEQYF.

This clonotype has at least ten counts. The rearrangement joins TRBV5-1 to TRBJ2-7, with D possibly being TRBD1 or TRBD2 (5 bases each). The V gene lost 3 bases and the J gene lost 3 bases, with 10 bases spanning the gap. The CDR3 is 13 amino acids. CDR1 SGHRS and CDR2 YFSETQ come from the germline V gene. CDR3 region: CASSSGTVYEQYF. The DNA for the CDR3 is TGCGCCAGCAGCTCCGGGACCGTCTACGAGCAGTACTTC.

This clonotype was observed a few times. The chain is built from TRBV4-1 and TRBJ2-5; D uncertain. This CDR3 region has 14 residues. Per germline, CDR1 MGHRA and CDR2 YSYEKL. V was clipped by 5 bases and J by 5 bases, with 15 bases between them. As DNA, the CDR3 is TGCGCCAGCAGCAGCCAAGTAGTTAGCGAGACCCAGTACTTC. It encodes CASSSQVVSETQYF.

This clonotype has a count of ten or more. The chain is built from TRBV6-2 or TRBV6-3 and TRBJ2-1; 15 nucleotides agree with TRBD2. The CDR3 extends over 17 amino acids. The germline V gene encodes CDR1 MNHEY and CDR2 SVGEGT. The V gene end was trimmed by 0 bases and the J gene end by 11 bases; junction bases not matched to a gene: 8. The CDR3 protein is CASSYSAQGTSGRKQFF. DNA for the CDR3: TGTGCCAGCAGTTACTCGGCACAGGGGACTAGCGGGAGGAAGCAGTTCTTC.

There are many counts of this clonotype. For the CDR3, the DNA is TGTGCCTGGACGGCGGGACAGGGTATTCATGAGCAGTTCTTC. Translated, it gives CAWTAGQGIHEQFF. The chain has TRBV30 and TRBJ2-1; TRBD1 agrees at 9 bases. This CDR3 comprises 14 residues. CDR1 GTSNPN and CDR2 SVGIG come from the germline V gene (reference sequence). V lost 4 bases to trimming and J lost 8 bases; unmatched junction nucleotides: 9.

This clonotype came up many times. The chain links TRBV30 to TRBJ2-3, with a tentative D call TRBD2 (5 bases). The ends were cut back, 0 bases at V and 6 bases at J, with 7 bases in the middle. Germline V CDR1 and CDR2: GTSNPN, SVGIG (reference sequence). The CDR3 covers 12 residues. CDR3 bases: TGTGCCTGGAGTGTAGAGCGGGATACGCAGTATTTT. This sequence encodes CAWSVERDTQYF.

This clonotype was seen ten or more times. CDR3 nucleotide sequence: TGTGCTAGTGGTCCAACAGCGAGCACAGATACGCAGTATTTT. It specifies CASGPTASTDTQYF. The rearrangement joins TRBV12-5 to TRBJ2-3; the D is unclear. The CDR3 spans 14 residues. Germline assignment: CDR1 LGHNT and CDR2 FRNRAP. The V and J ends lost 5 bases and 0 bases respectively, with 9 bases between them.

A few counts support this clonotype. The chain joins TRBV9 to TRBJ2-1; D perhaps matches TRBD2 (6 bases). Germline lookup yields CDR1 SGDLS and CDR2 YYNGEE. The CDR3 is 15 amino acids. Trimming shortened V by 1 base and J by 8 bases, and 16 bases separated the two germline ends. The CDR3 nucleotides are TGTGCCAGCAGCGTAAGTGCGGAGGGGTGGGATGAGCAGTTCTTC. It is translated as CASSVSAEGWDEQFF.

This clonotype occurred many times. CDR3 protein: CSDGFGDTEAFF. CDR3 sequence (DNA): TGCAGCGACGGGTTCGGGGACACTGAAGCTTTCTTT. V usage is TRBV29-1 and J usage is TRBJ1-1, with unresolved D. V shed 7 bases and J shed 3 bases, with 12 bases lying between them. The CDR3 spans 12 residues. Germline assignment: CDR1 SQVTM and CDR2 ANQGSEA.

This clonotype was counted ten times or more. V gene TRBV2 combines with J gene TRBJ1-1, with a tentative D call TRBD1 (5 bases). In germline, CDR1 is SNHLY, CDR2 FYNNEI. The CDR3 is 15 amino acids. The V end was cut by 3 bases, the J end by 4 bases, with 15 bases between. CDR3 DNA: TGTGCCAGCAGTGAGTTGGGGGGGGAAGGCACTGAAGCTTTCTTT. It codes for CASSELGGEGTEAFF.

In this sample, this clonotype turned up a few times. CDR3 region: CSARNGTDLSNQPQHF. CDR3 DNA sequence: TGCAGTGCTAGAAATGGGACTGATCTTAGCAATCAGCCCCAGCATTTT. The chain uses TRBV20-1 and TRBJ1-5, with D possibly matching TRBD1 (5 bases). The CDR3 is made up of 16 amino acids. V was trimmed by 2 bases and J by 0 bases, leaving 14 bases between them. Germline V gives CDR1 DFQATT, CDR2 SNEGSKA (reference sequence).

V and J are TRBV5-4 and TRBJ2-2; unclear D gene. CDR3 size: 14 residues. Per the germline V gene, CDR1 is SGHNT and CDR2 is YYREEE (reference sequence). Between the trimmed V and J ends, which lost 4 bases and 1 base, there was a span of 8 bases. DNA for the CDR3: TGTGCCAGCAGCGCTGGCTGGAACACCGGGGAGCTGTTTTTT. This translates into CASSAGWNTGELFF.

The chain is built from TRBV24-1 and TRBJ2-1, with 11 positions matching TRBD2. With V trimmed by 5 bases and J by 5 bases, 7 bases remained unmatched. Germline V lookup: CDR1 KGHDR, CDR2 SFDVKD. This CDR3 has 16 amino acids. The CDR3, as DNA: TGTGCCACCAGTGGAGCCGGGACTAGCGGTCACAATGAGCAGTTCTTC. Translating gives CATSGAGTSGHNEQFF.

This clonotype has ten or more counts. This rearrangement joins TRBV9 to TRBJ2-1; TRBD1 might be the D (6 bases). V lost 4 bases and J lost 8, with 19 bases in between. The length of the CDR3 is 15 residues. Germline V gives CDR1 SGDLS, CDR2 YYNGEE. The CDR3 nucleotides read TGTGCCAGCAGCACGCGCCCCAGGGGCCTCGATGAGCAGTTCTTC. This gives the protein CASSTRPRGLDEQFF.

The table lists this clonotype with many counts. The chain employs TRBV12-3 or TRBV12-4 and TRBJ2-2; D is ambiguous. CDR3 length: 13 residues. V dropped 8 bases and J dropped 8 bases, with 15 bases sitting between them. The CDR3 loop is CASLRVGPGELFF. The CDR3 coding sequence is TGTGCCAGCCTCCGGGTGGGTCCAGGGGAGCTGTTTTTT.

This clonotype was found many times. The V and J genes are TRBV7-9 and TRBJ2-2; 9 bases fit TRBD1. CDR3 size: 13 residues. V gave up 5 bases and J gave up 7 bases; unmatched junction bases: 2. Germline values: CDR1 SEHNR, CDR2 FQNEAQ (reference sequence). The CDR3 coding sequence is TGTGCCAGCAGCGGGACAGGGTACGGGGAGCTGTTTTTT. It specifies CASSGTGYGELFF. The variable domain in full, completed from reference TRBV7-9 and TRBJ2-2, reads DTGVSQNPRHKITKRGQNVTFRCDPISEHNRLYWYRQTLGQGPEFLTYFQNEAQLEKSRLLSDRFSAERPKGSFSTLEIQRTEQGDSAMYLCASSGTGYGELFFGEGSRLTVL.

This clonotype appeared many times. The CDR3 spells CASSLDTTSTDTQYF. The CDR3 DNA sequence: TGTGCCAGCAGTTTGGACACTACTAGCACAGATACGCAGTATTTT. The rearrangement links TRBV12-3 or TRBV12-4 to TRBJ2-3; possible D gene TRBD1, 5 bases. The CDR3 length is 15 residues. V lost 3 bases and J lost 0, with 10 bases in between.

In its sample, this clonotype was seen many times. The V gene is TRBV12-3 or TRBV12-4, the J gene TRBJ1-2; a weak D match, TRBD1 (5 bases). This CDR3 is 18 amino acids long. V lost 3 bases to trimming and J lost 4 bases, with 24 bases between them. The CDR3 reads CASSFGAPTEAAAYGYTF. For the CDR3, the DNA is TGTGCCAGCAGTTTTGGGGCCCCGACTGAGGCTGCTGCCTATGGCTACACCTTC.

The table lists this clonotype with many counts. The chain links TRBV11-3 to TRBJ2-1; 15 nucleotides agree with TRBD2. V shed 5 bases, J shed 7 bases, and the junction held 3 bases outside the gene matches. The CDR3 contains 15 residues. CDR1 is SGHNT and CDR2 is YENEEA in the germline V gene. The CDR3 region has the DNA TGTGCCAGCAGCCCGGGACTAGCGGGAGGTAATGAGCAGTTCTTC. Amino acid sequence: CASSPGLAGGNEQFF.

This clonotype was picked up many times. This sequence joins TRBV9 and TRBJ2-1; 8 nucleotides line up with TRBD2. The CDR3 contains 16 residues. The trim removed 3 bases at V and 0 bases at J, leaving 5 bases unmatched. From germline, CDR1 is SGDLS and CDR2 YYNGEE. The CDR3 sequence is CASSAFSGSSYNEQFF. Written as DNA, the CDR3 is TGTGCCAGCAGCGCCTTCAGCGGGAGCTCCTACAATGAGCAGTTCTTC.